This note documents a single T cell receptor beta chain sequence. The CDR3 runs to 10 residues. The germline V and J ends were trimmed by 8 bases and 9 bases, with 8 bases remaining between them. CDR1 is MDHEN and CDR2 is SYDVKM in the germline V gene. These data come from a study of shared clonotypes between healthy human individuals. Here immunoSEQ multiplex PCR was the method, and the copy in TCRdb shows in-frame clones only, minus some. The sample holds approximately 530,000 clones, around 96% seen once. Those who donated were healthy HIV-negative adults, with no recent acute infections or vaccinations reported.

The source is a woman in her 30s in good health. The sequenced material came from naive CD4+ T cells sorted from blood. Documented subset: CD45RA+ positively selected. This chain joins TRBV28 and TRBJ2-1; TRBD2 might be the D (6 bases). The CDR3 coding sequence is TGTGCCAGCGGCGGGGTTGAGCAGTTCTTC. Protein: CASGGVEQFF.